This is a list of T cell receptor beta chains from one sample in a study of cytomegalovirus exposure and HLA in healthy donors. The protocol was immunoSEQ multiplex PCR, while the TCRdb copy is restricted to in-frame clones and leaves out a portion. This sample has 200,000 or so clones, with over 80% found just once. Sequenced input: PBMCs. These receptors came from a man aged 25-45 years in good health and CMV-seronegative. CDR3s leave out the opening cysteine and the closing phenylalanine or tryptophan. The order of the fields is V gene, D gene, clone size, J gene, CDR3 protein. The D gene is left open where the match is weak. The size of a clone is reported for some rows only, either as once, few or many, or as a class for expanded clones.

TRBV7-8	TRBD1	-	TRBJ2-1	ASSLRDRVNNEQF
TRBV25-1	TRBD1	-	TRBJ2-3	ASSELGDRGHTDTQY
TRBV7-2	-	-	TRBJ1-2	ASSSLHNRVQVGYT
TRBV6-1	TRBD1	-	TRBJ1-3	ASSETGGNTIY
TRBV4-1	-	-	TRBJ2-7	ASSQLIERGYEQY
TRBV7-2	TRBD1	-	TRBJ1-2	ASSPGGANYGYT
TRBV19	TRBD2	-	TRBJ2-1	ASSIDFRLAGWHEQF
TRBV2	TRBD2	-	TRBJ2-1	ASSVGLAKYNEQF
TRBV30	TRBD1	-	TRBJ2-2	AWTRTGGFGGELF
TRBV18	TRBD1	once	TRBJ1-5	ASSSGTGVAPSNQPQH
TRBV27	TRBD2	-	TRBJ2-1	ASSLWTSGLGNEQF
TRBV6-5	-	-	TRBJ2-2	ASRATGRGTGELF
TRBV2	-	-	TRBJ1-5	ASSDRGHQPQH
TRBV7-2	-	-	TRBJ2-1	ASSFSPANDEQF
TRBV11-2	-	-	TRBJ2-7	ASSLLQLGSGEQY
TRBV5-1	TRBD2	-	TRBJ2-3	ASLAGEITDTQY
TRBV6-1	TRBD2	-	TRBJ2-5	ASSEANPGLAGLY
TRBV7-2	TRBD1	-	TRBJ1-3	ASSYRQGLFSGNTIY
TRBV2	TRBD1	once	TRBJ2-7	ASSEELRQGSYEQY
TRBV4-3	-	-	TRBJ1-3	ASSPRGDGGNTIY
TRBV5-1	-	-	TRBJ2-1	ASKNYGSYNEQF
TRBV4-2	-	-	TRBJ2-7	ASSPMGRGFEQY
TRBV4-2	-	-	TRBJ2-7	ASSEGVGAYEQY
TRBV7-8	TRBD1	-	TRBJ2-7	ASSRQGTYEQY
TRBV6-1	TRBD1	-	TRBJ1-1	ASRDTGARGTEAF
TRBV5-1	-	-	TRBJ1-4	ASKQGDNEKLF
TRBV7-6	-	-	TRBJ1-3	ASQGPGAPGNTIY
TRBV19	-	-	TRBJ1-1	ASSIGTPLNTEAF
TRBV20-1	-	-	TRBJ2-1	SARRAPEQF
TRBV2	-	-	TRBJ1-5	ASSAEGSSNQPQH